Each of the 13 T cell receptor beta chains below was sequenced from the same sample in a study of cytomegalovirus exposure and HLA in healthy donors. Some clones are missing from TCRdb's copy, which holds only in-frame ones; the method was immunoSEQ multiplex PCR. This table holds some 90,000 clones, 96% found once. Sequenced input: PBMCs. The receptors here all came from a young man in good health and CMV-seronegative.

The chain is built from TRBV7-3 and TRBJ2-1, with 7 bases fitting TRBD2. Germline V CDR1 and CDR2: SGHTA, FQGTGA. The V and J ends lost 5 bases and 0 bases, in that order; junction bases with no gene match: 7. The CDR3 sequence is 16 residues long. Here the CDR3 reads CASSAIGRGSYNEQFF. The CDR3 DNA sequence: TGTGCCAGCAGCGCCATTGGGAGGGGCTCCTACAATGAGCAGTTCTTC.

This chain joins TRBV5-6 and TRBJ2-7, with a tentative D call TRBD2 (6 bases). The CDR3 has 12 residues. CDR1 is SGHDT and CDR2 is YYEEEE in the germline V gene. The CDR3 DNA is TGTGCCAGCAGCTTGGCCGGGGGTGAGGAGTGGGTC. This translates into CASSLAGGEEWV.

The chain carries TRBV10-1 and TRBJ1-1; no definite D call. V was shortened by 7 bases and J by 0 bases, with 9 bases between the two germline ends. This CDR3 is 13 amino acids long. In germline, CDR1 is WNHNN, CDR2 SYGVQD (reference sequence). CDR3 nucleotide sequence: TGCGCCAGCACCGACACCATGAACACTGAAGCTTTCTTT. Its translation is CASTDTMNTEAFF.

This clone appeared a single time. This chain links TRBV25-1 with TRBJ1-1; TRBD1 aligns across 7 bases. Germline CDR1 reads MGHDK; CDR2 reads SYGVNS. CDR3 length: 15 amino acids. The J segment lost 6 bases and the V segment lost 6 bases, leaving 13 bases of the junction unmatched. Written as DNA, the CDR3 is TGTGCCAGCAGGGCCCCGGCAGGGGGTTTCGCTGAAGCTTTCTTT. Its translation is CASRAPAGGFAEAFF.

The rearrangement uses TRBV15 and TRBJ2-5, with TRBD2 matching over 7 bases. This CDR3 has 17 residues. The germline V gene has CDR1 LNHNV and CDR2 YYDKDF (reference sequence). After removal of 1 base from V and 2 bases from J, the junction contained 10 bases not matched to a gene. The CDR3 protein is CATSRGSGRGGQETQYF. CDR3 coding DNA: TGTGCCACCAGCAGAGGGTCGGGTAGGGGAGGGCAAGAGACCCAGTACTTC.

The chain recombines TRBV5-1 with TRBJ2-1, with D perhaps matching TRBD1 (6 bases). The V gene's germline CDR1 is SGHRS and CDR2 YFSETQ. The CDR3 sequence is 17 residues long. The V gene lost 4 bases and the J gene lost 0 bases, with 17 bases spanning the gap. This chain's CDR3 is CASSQGQGTTSYNEQFF. CDR3 nucleotides: TGCGCCAGCAGCCAGGGCCAGGGGACAACCTCCTACAATGAGCAGTTCTTC.

The rearrangement uses TRBV6-1 and TRBJ2-6; 12 nucleotides align to TRBD1. Losses at the gene ends were 2 bases for V and 0 bases for J; bases not matched to a gene: 8. This CDR3 comprises 20 residues. Germline values: CDR1 MNHNS, CDR2 SASEGT. In DNA, the CDR3 is TGTGCCAGCAGTGAATTGGGGACAGGGGGCTCGAGCTCTGGGGCCAACGTCCTGACTTTC. The encoded protein is CASSELGTGGSSSGANVLTF.

The chain's CDR3 is CASSPTVGNTIYF. In DNA, the CDR3 is TGTGCCAGCAGTCCGACAGTTGGAAACACCATATATTTT. The chain has TRBV27 and TRBJ1-3; TRBD1 might be the D (5 bases). Germline CDR1 MNHEY, CDR2 SMNVEV (reference sequence). The CDR3 spans 13 residues. Trimming left V 5 bases short and J 3 bases short, with 8 bases between.

The chain combines TRBV11-2 with TRBJ1-1; D gene uncertain. The CDR3 spans 15 residues. The germline gives CDR1 SGHAT, CDR2 FQNNGV. Trimming left V 5 bases short and J 1 base short, with 14 bases between. CDR3 DNA sequence: TGTGCCAGCAGCCCAACCACAGAGGGGAACACTGAAGCTTTCTTT. This translates into CASSPTTEGNTEAFF.

Remarks on this clone: Sequence at one end of the junction differs from germline and may be a read error. This chain uses TRBV9 with TRBJ2-2; TRBD2 matches 8 bases. The CDR3 consists of 15 residues. Germline V gene lookup returns CDR1 SGDLS and CDR2 YYNGEE. The CDR3 region is CASRAGEINSGELFF. CDR3 nucleotides: TGTGCCAGCAGAGCGGGAGAGATCAACAGCGGGGAGCTGTTTTTT. Full variable domain (remainder filled in from reference TRBV9 and TRBJ2-2): DSGVTQTPKHLITATGQRVTLRCSPRSGDLSVYWYQQSLDQGLQFLIQYYNGEERAKGNILERFSAQQFPDLHSELNLSSLELGDSALYFCASRAGEINSGELFFGEGSRLTVL.

The rearrangement links TRBV5-4 to TRBJ2-3; D is undetermined. V was trimmed by 4 bases and J by 2 bases, leaving 11 bases between them. Germline-derived CDR1 and CDR2 are SGHNT and YYREEE (reference sequence). The CDR3 is 14 residues long. CDR3 coding DNA: TGTGCCAGCAGCACAGAACCCACCACAGATACGCAGTATTTT. This encodes CASSTEPTTDTQYF.

The V and J genes are TRBV10-2 and TRBJ2-5; 9 bases agree with TRBD2. V was pared by 0 bases and J by 5 bases, with 10 bases of the junction left unmatched. Germline CDR1 reads WSHSY; CDR2 reads SAAADI. This CDR3 spans 17 amino acids. CDR3 loop: CASSESPWLAGWETQYF. CDR3 nucleotides: TGCGCCAGCAGTGAGTCCCCCTGGCTAGCGGGATGGGAGACCCAGTACTTC.

The rearrangement uses TRBV9 and TRBJ2-7; D perhaps matches TRBD2 (6 bases). CDR1 is SGDLS, CDR2 YYNGEE, per germline. The CDR3 length is 14 residues. The germline V and J ends were trimmed by 0 bases and 3 bases, with 10 bases remaining between them. CDR3 coding DNA: TGTGCCAGCAGCGTAGAGGGTAGCGGCTACGAGCAGTACTTC. It is translated as CASSVEGSGYEQYF.